This passage covers 9 T cell receptor beta chains from one sample sequenced in a study of beta chain features in type 1 diabetes. Isolated RNA was reverse transcribed in full, so expressed TCRB transcripts were sequenced. TCRdb's table, derived via immunoSEQ multiplex PCR, lists solely in-frame clones and lacks some. Among approximately 160,000 clones listed, less than 9.5% were seen once. The sequenced material came from central memory CD4+ T cells from blood. Source of these receptors: a young woman in good health.

This clone was detected only a few times. V usage is TRBV6-5 and J usage is TRBJ2-3, with 7 bases aligning to TRBD2. The ends lost 10 bases at V and 5 bases at J; junction bases unmatched: 12. This CDR3 spans 14 amino acids. Germline CDR1 MNHEY, CDR2 SVGAGI. CDR3 sequence: CATRPSGRLDTQYF. The CDR3 DNA reads TGTGCCACCCGGCCTAGCGGACGTCTAGATACGCAGTATTTT.

This clone came up a few times. The gene calls are TRBV7-8 and TRBJ2-4; TRBD2 agrees at 8 bases. The ends lost 5 bases at V and 9 bases at J; junction bases unmatched: 6. CDR1 is SGHVS, CDR2 FQNEAQ, per germline. This CDR3 has 13 amino acids. DNA of the CDR3: TGTGCCAGCAGCCGCCGGGAGGGAGGCATTCAGTACTTC. It yields the protein CASSRREGGIQYF.

In its sample, this clone was seen a few times. This chain joins TRBV7-3 and TRBJ2-1; 8 nucleotides line up with TRBD1. Germline loops: CDR1 SGHTA, CDR2 FQGTGA. V lost 0 bases to trimming and J lost 6 bases; unmatched junction nucleotides: 7. This CDR3 is 16 amino acids long. CDR3 loop: CASSLTGTGGSNEQFF. CDR3 DNA sequence: TGTGCCAGCAGCTTAACAGGAACAGGGGGAAGCAATGAGCAGTTCTTC.

J is TRBJ2-3 and V is TRBV29-1, with 13 bases lining up with TRBD2. Germline V gene data show CDR1 as SQVTM and CDR2 as ANQGSEA. The CDR3 extends over 14 amino acids. Germline trimming cut 6 bases from V and 4 bases from J; bases unmatched to any gene: 4. CDR3 loop: CSVGLAGFSDTQYF. In nucleotides, the CDR3 is TGCAGCGTGGGACTAGCGGGGTTCTCAGATACGCAGTATTTT.

The V and J genes are TRBV4-2 and TRBJ2-1; D is undetermined. Trimming cost V 1 base and J 0 bases, with 13 bases left between them. Germline assignment: CDR1 LGHNA and CDR2 YNFKEQ. This CDR3 spans 17 amino acids. The CDR3 is CASSQGKGRLSYNEQFF. The CDR3 DNA follows: TGTGCCAGCAGCCAAGGTAAAGGAAGACTCTCCTACAATGAGCAGTTCTTC.

The rearrangement joins TRBV30 to TRBJ1-6; a possible D gene is TRBD1 (5 bases). Germline V CDR1 and CDR2: GTSNPN, SVGIG (reference sequence). The CDR3 totals 15 residues. The V gene lost 3 bases and the J gene lost 0 bases, with 9 bases spanning the gap. The CDR3 sequence is CAWRQGSSYNSPLHF. Here the CDR3 DNA reads TGTGCCTGGAGGCAGGGTAGCTCCTATAATTCACCCCTCCACTTT.

The rearrangement joins TRBV5-1 to TRBJ1-1; perhaps TRBD1 as D (5 bases). The germline CDR1 and CDR2 sequences are SGHRS and YFSETQ. This CDR3 region has 14 residues. V gave up 4 bases and J gave up 6 bases, with 16 bases separating them. The CDR3 DNA reads TGCGCCAGCAGCCTTACGGGGGGGGAGGCTGAAGCTTTCTTT. It yields the protein CASSLTGGEAEAFF.

This clone has a handful of counts. The chain is built from TRBV2 and TRBJ1-3; perhaps TRBD1 as D (5 bases). Germline V gene lookup returns CDR1 SNHLY and CDR2 FYNNEI. Trimming took off 8 bases at V and 1 base at J, with 9 bases between the two ends. This CDR3 contains 13 residues. The CDR3: CASLRDSGNTIYF. CDR3 nucleotide sequence: TGTGCCAGCCTCAGGGATTCTGGAAACACCATATATTTT. The full variable domain, in which reference TRBV2 and TRBJ1-3 provide the parts outside the CDR3, is EPEVTQTPSHQVTQMGQEVILRCVPISNHLYFYWYRQILGQKVEFLVSFYNNEISEKSEIFDDQFSVERPDGSNFTLKIRSTKLEDSAMYFCASLRDSGNTIYFGEGSWLTVV.

The chain carries TRBV5-4 and TRBJ2-1, with 8 bases aligning to TRBD2. Unmatched junction bases numbered 3, after V lost 1 base and J lost 6 bases. Germline V gene sequence: CDR1 SGHNT, CDR2 YYREEE (reference sequence). This CDR3 is built from 14 residues. The CDR3 region has the DNA TGTGCCAGCAGCTTGCGGGGGGGGCCCAATGAGCAGTTCTTC. The encoded protein is CASSLRGGPNEQFF.